The 13 T cell receptor beta chains reported below all come from one sample, sequenced in a study of blood T cell repertoires in COVID-19. Some clones are missing from TCRdb's copy, which holds only in-frame ones; the method was immunoSEQ multiplex PCR. The sample lists 70,000 or so clones, 65% to 90% occurring once. The material sequenced was peripheral blood. These receptors came from an elderly man with acute or convalescent COVID-19.

The rearrangement links TRBV7-8 to TRBJ2-5; 7 nucleotides agree with TRBD1. The trim removed 2 bases at V and 5 bases at J, leaving 8 bases unmatched. The CDR3 spans 15 residues. Germline V gene data show CDR1 as SGHVS and CDR2 as FQNEAQ. CDR3 sequence (DNA): TGTGCCAGCAGCTTAAGTGACAGGGCCCCTGAGACCCAGTACTTC. This encodes CASSLSDRAPETQYF.

V and J are TRBV10-3 and TRBJ1-2, with no clear D. Germline V lookup: CDR1 ENHRY, CDR2 SYGVKD. Trimming took 4 bases from V and 3 from J, leaving 9 bases between them. The CDR3 totals 13 residues. The CDR3 coding sequence is TGTGCCATCAGTGTCTCCGGAGACTATGGCTACACCTTC. This encodes CAISVSGDYGYTF.

The chain couples TRBV19 to TRBJ2-1; 9 bases agree with TRBD2. The length of the CDR3 is 16 residues. Losses at the gene ends were 3 bases for V and 7 bases for J; bases not matched to a gene: 10. In germline, CDR1 is LNHDA, CDR2 SQIVND (reference sequence). The CDR3 DNA follows: TGTGCCAGTAGTATTAATCGGCGGGAGGGCCAAAATGAGCAGTTCTTC. It codes for CASSINRREGQNEQFF.

The gene calls are TRBV15 and TRBJ2-7; 8 bases map to TRBD1. This CDR3 is built from 17 residues. V gave up 5 bases and J gave up 0 bases; unmatched junction bases: 12. Per germline, CDR1 LNHNV and CDR2 YYDKDF (reference sequence). CDR3 amino acids: CATSPIRYRGFSYEQYF. CDR3 nucleotides: TGTGCCACCAGCCCCATTAGGTACAGGGGGTTCTCCTACGAGCAGTACTTC.

The chain combines TRBV19 with TRBJ2-4; a possible D gene is TRBD2 (7 bases). V lost 1 base and J lost 8, with 18 bases in between. There are 16 residues in the CDR3. Germline CDR1 LNHDA, CDR2 SQIVND (reference sequence). The CDR3 is CASSIGPAGAGDIQYF. The DNA of the CDR3 is TGTGCCAGTAGTATAGGCCCTGCGGGGGCTGGTGACATTCAGTACTTC.

The chain recombines TRBV18 with TRBJ2-7; maybe TRBD2 (6 bases). V shed 2 bases and J shed 4 bases, with 21 bases lying between them. Germline V gives CDR1 KGHSH, CDR2 LQKENI. The CDR3 is made up of 17 amino acids. CDR3 sequence: CASSPNPQVGGLYEQYF. The CDR3 bases are TGTGCCAGCTCACCAAACCCCCAGGTGGGAGGACTATACGAGCAGTACTTC.

V and J are TRBV12-3 or TRBV12-4 and TRBJ2-1; tentative D call: TRBD1 (6 bases). V was shortened by 5 bases and J by 14 bases, with 16 bases between the two germline ends. The CDR3 loop spans 12 amino acids. The CDR3 DNA reads as TGTGCCAGCAGTCGAACGACAGGATGGGAGTTCTTC. Translation: CASSRTTGWEFF.

The genes are TRBV25-1 and TRBJ2-7; D is uncertain. V shed 4 bases and J shed 0 bases, with 10 bases lying between them. The CDR3 covers 14 residues. Germline lookup yields CDR1 MGHDK and CDR2 SYGVNS. The CDR3 is CASSVRLDSYEQYF. The CDR3 coding sequence is TGTGCCAGCAGTGTCCGACTGGACTCCTACGAGCAGTACTTC.

This clone has more than one count but fewer than ten. The rearrangement links TRBV5-1 to TRBJ2-7; a weak D match, TRBD1 (8 bases). The germline V gene has CDR1 SGHRS and CDR2 YFSETQ. This CDR3 has 15 amino acids. Deletions cut 0 bases from V and 4 bases from J, with 14 bases between. CDR3 nucleotide sequence: TGCGCCAGCAGCTTGGACGGACAGGGAGGGTACGAGCAGTACTTC. Its translation is CASSLDGQGGYEQYF.

The chain combines TRBV14 with TRBJ2-1; D is possibly TRBD1 (7 bases). Germline assignment: CDR1 SGHDN and CDR2 FVKESK. The CDR3 runs to 16 residues. Trimming shortened V by 4 bases and J by 6 bases, and 19 bases separated the two germline ends. The DNA for the CDR3 is TGTGCCAGCAGCCCCCCGGGAGACAGGGTATCCAATGAGCAGTTCTTC. This encodes CASSPPGDRVSNEQFF.

This clone turned up a few times. The rearrangement joins TRBV4-1 to TRBJ1-1; the match to TRBD1 covers 9 bases. The CDR3 extends over 16 amino acids. The V segment lost 0 bases and the J segment 5 bases; nucleotides outside the gene matches: 7. CDR1 is MGHRA and CDR2 is YSYEKL in the germline V gene. The CDR3 DNA reads as TGCGCCAGCAGCCAAGATGGGACAGGGAGAAAGACTGAAGCTTTCTTT. Its protein product is CASSQDGTGRKTEAFF.

The chain carries TRBV9 and TRBJ1-6, with TRBD1 matching over 9 bases. CDR1 and CDR2 (germline): SGDLS, YYNGEE. The CDR3 contains 17 residues. Trimming removed 0 bases from V and 9 bases from J; junction bases left unmatched: 10. In nucleotides, the CDR3 is TGTGCCAGCAGCGTAGGCGGGACAGGGTCCTTGAGTTCACCCCTCCACTTT. The encoded protein is CASSVGGTGSLSSPLHF.

This clone was detected only once. The rearrangement links TRBV6-2 or TRBV6-3 to TRBJ2-1; no definite D call. Germline V gene lookup returns CDR1 MNHEY and CDR2 SVGEGT. The CDR3 has 13 amino acids. Deletions cut 5 bases from V and 8 bases from J, with 13 bases between. The CDR3 region is CASSRVDYDEQFF. The CDR3 DNA reads as TGTGCCAGCAGTCGTGTAGATTACGATGAGCAGTTCTTC.